These T cell receptor beta chains were read from a single sample in a study of metastatic and nonmetastatic thyroid tumors. Via MiXCR, TCRdb re-called the PCR reads. Of 22,000 or so clones listed, 14% to 15% were seen once; the top ten hold roughly 14%. The sequencing input was tumor tissue. These TCRs come from a female donor with papillary thyroid cancer or a benign thyroid nodule (not recorded which). Some clones in this sample may be carry-over from other donors' samples. Each CDR3 is given with its conserved first and last residue. A D gene is named only where the DNA matches it firmly. Where a row states a size, it is once, few, many or the class of an expanded clone; other rows omit it.

TRBD1	TRBV7-6	many	TRBJ2-1	TGTGCCAGCAGCTTTCTGACAGGGGACTCCTACAATGAGCAGTTCTTC	CASSFLTGDSYNEQFF
NA	TRBV2	medium-sized	TRBJ2-7	TGTGCCAGCAGTGATGGCGGGGTATCCTACGAGCAGTACTTC	CASSDGGVSYEQYF
NA	TRBV19	many	TRBJ1-2	TGTGCCAGTAGTATAGAGAGGGGCAGAGGCTACACCTTC	CASSIERGRGYTF
NA	TRBV18	NA	TRBJ1-5	TGTGCCAGCCCACGGGGCCTCCGGGGCGGGCAGCCCCAGCATTTT	CASPRGLRGGQPQHF
TRBD2	TRBV9	many	TRBJ2-1	TGTGCCAGCAGCGTGACTCAGCGGGAGGAGAGGAATGAGCAGTTCTTC	CASSVTQREERNEQFF
NA	TRBV12-3/TRBV12-4	many	TRBJ2-1	TGTGCCAGCAGTCAGGGACCCGGGGGCAATGAGCAGTTCTTC	CASSQGPGGNEQFF
TRBD1	TRBV19	NA	TRBJ2-7	TGTGCCACCTCCGGGACAGGTTCATCCTACGAGCAGTACTTC	CATSGTGSSYEQYF
NA	TRBV30	many	TRBJ1-1	TGTGCCTGGAGTCATTACACTGAAGCTTTCTTT	CAWSHYTEAFF
TRBD1	TRBV6-1	many	TRBJ1-4	TGTGCCAGCAGTCCTCAGGGGGCCAATGAAAAACTGTTTTTT	CASSPQGANEKLFF
NA	TRBV7-6	many	TRBJ1-5	TGTGCCAGCAGCGCGGGTGGGGAGCCGGGGCCCCAGCATTTT	CASSAGGEPGPQHF
TRBD2	TRBV27	many	TRBJ2-3	TGTGCCAGCAGTTCGGCACCGGGACTGGCGGGGGGACATACGCAGTATTTT	CASSSAPGLAGGHTQYF
NA	TRBV11-2	many	TRBJ1-5	TGTGCCAGCAGCTTAGGAGGAGTGGAGGCCCAGCATTTT	CASSLGGVEAQHF
NA	TRBV5-5	medium-sized	TRBJ1-2	TGTGCCAGCAGCTTCGGGCAGGGGCGGAACTATGGCTACACCTTC	CASSFGQGRNYGYTF
NA	TRBV15	many	TRBJ1-4	TGTGCCACCGGGAACAGGAGGGGGGAAAAACTGTTTTTT	CATGNRRGEKLFF
TRBD1	TRBV9	many	TRBJ2-3	TGTGCCAGCAGCGTAGCGACAGGGGGACACACAGATACGCAGTATTTT	CASSVATGGHTDTQYF
NA	TRBV5-4	many	TRBJ1-3	TGTGCCAGCAGCTTGAGCACCGGTGCTGGAAACACCATATATTTT	CASSLSTGAGNTIYF
NA	TRBV12-5	NA	TRBJ1-1	TGTGCTAGTGGTTTGGTCCCCGGGGGAACTGAAGCTTTCTTT	CASGLVPGGTEAFF
NA	TRBV15	NA	TRBJ2-7	TGTGCCACCAGCAGAGTCACAGGAGGGACCTACGAGCAGTACTTC	CATSRVTGGTYEQYF
NA	TRBV19	many	TRBJ1-2	TGTGCCAGTAGTATCTATTATTGGGATGGCTACACCTTC	CASSIYYWDGYTF
NA	TRBV6-5	many	TRBJ1-1	TGTGCCAGCAGTTACTCGAGACACACTGAAGCTTTCTTT	CASSYSRHTEAFF
TRBD2	TRBV7-6	many	TRBJ2-1	TGTGCCAGCAGCTTAGGGACTAGCGGGAGCAATGAGCAGTTCTTC	CASSLGTSGSNEQFF
TRBD2	TRBV10-2	NA	TRBJ2-5	TGCGCCAGCAGACAGTTAAGCGGGAGGGCGGATACCCATTACTTC	CASRQLSGRADTHYF
NA	TRBV18	few	TRBJ1-1	TGTGCCAGCTCACCGGTACAAAGGGACACTGAAGCTTTCTTT	CASSPVQRDTEAFF